This TCR beta chain appears in the sequencing data of a study of cytomegalovirus exposure and HLA in healthy donors. Study findings and constraints: A later analysis showed TCR association rates differing by HLA locus, peaking at DRB1 and lowest at HLA-C. Cytomegalovirus association was listed for around 170 TCR beta chains.

V lost 4 bases, J lost 0 bases, and 7 bases stayed unmatched. CDR1 and CDR2 from the germline V gene are SGHTA and FQGTGA. The CDR3 has 17 amino acids. With 60 Vbeta and 13 Jbeta primers, the PCR was carried out. Source study methods: It was a later analysis that counted roughly 80 million unique TCR beta chains, of which approximately 11 million were shared. Repertoires were generated with immunoSEQ multiplex PCR, while TCRdb's copy carries only in-frame clones and drops some. V, J and clone size are those of that table, while D and trimming were read from the DNA. The sample lists roughly 150,000 clones, over 75% occurring once. Points on this clone: The antigen is unknown.

The receptor was isolated from a young man in good health. Material for sequencing was PBMCs. V usage is TRBV7-3 and J usage is TRBJ2-3; 10 bases are a match to TRBD2. CDR3 in amino acids: CASSWTSGRTSTDTQYF. DNA of the CDR3: TGTGCCAGCAGCTGGACTAGCGGAAGAACTAGCACAGATACGCAGTATTTT.